This record covers a single TCR beta chain. Its antigen remains unknown. A CD8+CD4-CCR7+CD45RA+ phenotype served as the sorting definition for naive CD8 T cells. This specimen belongs to a study of molecular identifiers for immune sequencing clone quantification. Study details: Naive CD8 RNA (around 20,000 or 100,000 cells) was divided into five aliquots, with four sequenced. Regarding the study as a whole: Same-barcode identical TCR molecules could make highly expanded clones look smaller than they are.

Each CDR3 protein gets one entry after TCRdb re-called the PCR reads with MiXCR. The sample includes about half a million distinct CDR3 sequences, over 20% seen only once; the top ten take 0.65% to 0.95%. CDR1 and CDR2 from the germline V gene are SQVTM and ANQGSEA. V was shortened by 7 bases and J by 2 bases, with 15 bases between the two germline ends. CDR3 length equals 13 residues. This receptor was identified in a human donor in good health. Some libraries in this study had Jurkat cell RNA spiked in. Source material: naive CD8+ T cells from blood, with Jurkat cell RNA spiked in. Sample subset: FACS-sorted CD8+CD4-CCR7+CD45RA+ naive T cells. The V gene is TRBV29-1, the J gene TRBJ2-7, with D perhaps matching TRBD1 (7 bases). CDR3 loop: CSAETGEAYEQYF. CDR3 bases: TGCAGCGCCGAAACAGGGGAGGCCTACGAGCAGTACTTC.